Listed here are 15 T cell receptor delta chains from one sample, sequenced in a study of γδ T cells in repeated Plasmodium falciparum infection. Flow sorting of PBMC yielded separate Vgamma9/Vdelta2+ and Vdelta2-negative gammadelta T cell populations for bulk repertoire analysis. TCRdb repeated clone calling on the multiplex PCR reads with CATT. The profile shows some 100,000 delta-chain clones, over 1.1% of them singletons. Material for sequencing was gamma-delta T cells from blood. The receptors here all came from a pool of human donors (malaria-infected and uninfected, not separated).

This clone was observed a handful of times. The mismatch at residue 2 between this DNA's translation and the TCRdb protein of a much larger clone likely reflects a read error; the protein shown is translated from the DNA. The chain combines TRDV2 with TRDJ1, with 7 positions matching TRDD3. The CDR3 contains 14 residues. Germline-derived CDR1 and CDR2 are GEAIGNYY and EKD. The CDR3 protein is CSCERIREADKLIF. DNA for the CDR3: TGTTCCTGTGAGCGGATACGCGAGGCCGATAAACTCATCTTT.

This clone was detected ten times or more. This DNA's translation and the protein TCRdb lists, from a much larger clone, do not match at residue 16, likely due to a read error; the protein shown is translated from the DNA. J is TRDJ1 and V is TRDV1; no reliable D call. The J gene, left out of TCRdb, was set here by checking the DNA against germline. From germline, CDR1 is TSWWSYY and CDR2 QGS. This CDR3 has 19 amino acids. The CDR3 region has the DNA TGTGCTCTTGGGGAAGGCAGTGCCGCCCGGCCTAGGGACACCGATGAACTCATCTTT. Amino acids: CALGEGSAARPRDTDELIF.

This clone was counted many times. The genes are TRDV1 and TRDJ1, with 13 bases that match TRDD3. TCRdb carries no J gene annotation; the J gene was assigned here by matching the DNA with germline. V lost 0 bases and J lost 1; bases outside the gene matches: 17. Germline V lookup: CDR1 TSWWSYY, CDR2 QGS. CDR3 length equals 22 residues. The DNA for the CDR3 is TGTGCTCTTGGGGAACTGGGCCTAAACGAGTACTGGGGGATACGCGGCACCGATAAACTCATCTTT. Protein product: CALGELGLNEYWGIRGTDKLIF.

This clone has ten or more counts. This chain joins TRDV1 and TRDJ1, with D maybe TRDD2 (6 bases). Germline values: CDR1 TSWWSYY, CDR2 QGS. CDR3 length: 27 amino acids. V lost 2 bases, J lost 0 bases, and 46 bases lay in between. The CDR3 bases are TGTGCTCTTGGGGAAACCACATTATCGCAGCCCCGGCTTCCTCGCCAGGGGGTTATCTTCTACACCGATAAACTCATCTTT. This codes for CALGETTLSQPRLPRQGVIFYTDKLIF.

This clone was seen more than once but under ten times. This DNA's translation differs at residue 10 from TCRdb's protein, which comes from a much larger clone; a read error is likely, and the protein shown is translated from the DNA. The chain has TRDV3 and TRDJ1; TRDD3 might be the D (5 bases). CDR3 size: 15 residues. Germline CDR1 and CDR2: TVYSNPD and GDNSRS (reference sequence). V was trimmed by 2 bases and J by 3 bases, leaving 19 bases between them. The CDR3 loop reads CAFYTDWNGPDKLIF. In nucleotides, the CDR3 is TGTGCCTTTTACACGGACTGGAATGGCCCCGATAAACTCATCTTT. Full variable domain (outside the CDR3, taken from reference TRDV3 and TRDJ1): CDKVTQSSPDQTVASGSEVVLLCTYDTVYSNPDLFWYRIRPDYSFQFVFYGDNSRSEGADFTQGRFSVKHILTQKAFHLVISPVRTEDSATYYCAFYTDWNGPDKLIFGKGTRVTVEP.

In regard to this clone: A read error likely explains this, since a far larger clone differs by one base. This sample includes further DNA sequences coding for the same CDR3. The chain uses TRDV1 and TRDJ1; 9 bases agree with TRDD2. Here the J gene was assigned by germline matching of the DNA, as TCRdb has none. Trimming cost V 5 bases and J 8 bases; bases outside gene matches: 30. This CDR3 spans 21 amino acids. The V gene's germline CDR1 is TSWWSYY and CDR2 QGS. The CDR3: CALGPKPAFLRRGARTGKLIF. CDR3 DNA: TGTGCTCTTGGGCCAAAACCCGCCTTCCTACGGAGGGGGGCCCGCACTGGAAAACTCATCTTT.

There are a few counts of this clone. This likely traces to a read error, being one base from a far larger clone. Other nucleotide sequences from this sample produce the same CDR3. CDR3 sequence: CALGESGPPVVLQTDKLIF. In DNA, the CDR3 is TGTGCTCTTGGGGAATCGGGGCCCCCGGTCGTCCTTCAAACCGACAAACTCATCTTT. The rearrangement links TRDV1 to TRDJ1; possibly TRDD2 for D (5 bases). The CDR3 is 19 residues long. CDR1 and CDR2 (germline): TSWWSYY, QGS.

In regard to this clone: With a far larger clone one base away, a read error is the likely cause. This sample also contains other DNA sequences that code for the same CDR3. V is TRDV1 and J is TRDJ1, with D possibly matching TRDD2 (5 bases). No J segment appears in TCRdb, so it was assigned here by matching the sequence to germline. The CDR3 has 19 residues. Trimming pared 0 bases from V and 1 base from J, leaving 21 bases between. Germline CDR1 and CDR2: TSWWSYY and QGS. CDR3 sequence reads: CALGELHLPTKGSTDKLIF. CDR3 DNA sequence: TGTGCTCTTGGGGAACTTCATCTTCCGACGAAGGGTTCCACCGATAAACTCATCTTT.

Concerning this clone itself: The protein recorded in TCRdb matches a much larger clone and deviates from this DNA's translation at residue 6, suggesting a read error; the protein here is obtained by translating the DNA. The rearrangement joins TRDV1 to TRDJ1, with D tentatively TRDD3 (5 bases). V gave up 0 bases and J gave up 0 bases, with 17 bases separating them. Germline lookup yields CDR1 TSWWSYY and CDR2 QGS. This CDR3 has 18 residues. CDR3 coding DNA: TGTGCTCTTGGGGAACTGGGAGGGATCCCATCCTACACCGATAAACTCATCTTT. Amino acid sequence: CALGELGGIPSYTDKLIF.

About this clone: The TCRdb record carries a much larger clone's protein, which differs from this DNA's translation at residue 13; a read error is the likely cause, and the protein listed here is the DNA translation. The V gene call is TRDV2, and the J gene call is absent. The CDR3 loop spans 15 amino acids. Germline V gene lookup returns CDR1 GEAIGNYY and CDR2 EKD. The CDR3 is CACDTGGFYTDKPIF. The CDR3 DNA reads TGTGCCTGTGACACCGGAGGGTTCTACACCGATAAACCCATCTTT.

On this clone itself: A read error likely explains why the TCRdb protein, taken from a much larger clone, differs from this DNA's translation at residue 12; the protein shown is translated from the DNA. The V and J genes are TRDV2 and TRDJ1, with a possible D match to TRDD2 (5 bases). The J gene was not available in TCRdb and was assigned here by matching the DNA to germline segments. The CDR3 has 15 amino acids. CDR1 is GEAIGNYY, CDR2 EKD, per germline. The CDR3 loop reads CACDPLLLRADILIF. CDR3 nucleotide sequence: TGTGCCTGTGACCCTCTACTCCTAAGGGCCGATATACTCATCTTT.

As concerns this clone: For this DNA, TCRdb reports the protein of a much larger clone, which diverges at residue 3, most likely from a read error; the protein presented here is translated directly from the DNA. The chain carries TRDV1 and TRDJ1; 10 positions agree with TRDD3. TCRdb records no J gene; here it was assigned by comparing the DNA to germline. This CDR3 has 21 amino acids. Germline loops: CDR1 TSWWSYY, CDR2 QGS. DNA for the CDR3: TGTGCTTTTGGGGAACAGGTGGGTTCACTGGGGGATTCCCGGTACACCGATAAACTCATCTTT. Protein product: CAFGEQVGSLGDSRYTDKLIF.

With respect to this clone: The TCRdb protein, from a much larger clone, departs from this DNA's translation at residue 10, likely by read error; the protein shown derives from the DNA. The rearrangement links TRDV2 to TRDJ1; D perhaps matches TRDD3 (5 bases). The J gene is not listed in TCRdb, so it was assigned here from a DNA match to germline. Germline assignment: CDR1 GEAIGNYY and CDR2 EKD. CDR3 size: 17 residues. Deletions cut 1 base from V and 0 bases from J, with 17 bases between. CDR3 loop: CACDTDGGPSYTDKLIF. For the CDR3, the DNA is TGTGCCTGTGACACAGACGGGGGCCCCTCGTACACCGATAAACTCATCTTT.

As to this clone: The mismatch at residue 20 between this DNA's translation and the TCRdb protein of a much larger clone likely reflects a read error; the protein shown is translated from the DNA. A V gene of TRDV2 was called, but no J gene was assigned; the table assigns TRDD3, which was not confirmed against the DNA. The germline gives CDR1 GEAIGNYY, CDR2 EKD. CDR3 size: 21 residues. This CDR3 reads CACDAVLDVLDSSKQGTKLTF. The CDR3 DNA sequence: TGTGCCTGTGACGCAGTCCTCGACGTACTGGATTCGTCAAAGCAGGGGACCAAACTCACCTTT.

Remarks on this clone: The mismatch at residue 6 between this DNA's translation and the TCRdb protein of a much larger clone likely reflects a read error; the protein shown is translated from the DNA. The V call is TRDV2, the J call TRDJ1, with TRDD3 matching over 13 bases. Here the J gene came from matching the DNA to germline, since TCRdb omits it. There are 18 residues in the CDR3. The germline CDR1 and CDR2 sequences are GEAIGNYY and EKD. V shed 0 bases, J shed 1 base, and the junction held 7 bases outside the gene matches. DNA of the CDR3: TGTGCCTGTGACACCTCACTGGGGGATACGATGAGCACCGATAAACTCATCTTT. It encodes CACDTSLGDTMSTDKLIF.